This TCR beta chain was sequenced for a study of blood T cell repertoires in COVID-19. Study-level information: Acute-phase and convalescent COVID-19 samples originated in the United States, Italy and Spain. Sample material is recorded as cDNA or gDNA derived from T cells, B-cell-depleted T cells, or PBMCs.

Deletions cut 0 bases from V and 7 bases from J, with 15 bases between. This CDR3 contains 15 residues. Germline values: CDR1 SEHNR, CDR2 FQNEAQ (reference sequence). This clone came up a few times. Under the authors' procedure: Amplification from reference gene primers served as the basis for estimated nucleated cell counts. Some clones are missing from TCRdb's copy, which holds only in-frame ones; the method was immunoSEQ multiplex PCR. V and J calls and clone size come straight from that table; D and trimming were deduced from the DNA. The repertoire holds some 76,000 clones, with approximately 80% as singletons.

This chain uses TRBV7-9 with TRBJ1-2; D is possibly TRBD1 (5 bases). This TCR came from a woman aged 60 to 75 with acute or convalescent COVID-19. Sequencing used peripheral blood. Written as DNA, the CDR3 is TGTGCCAGCAGCTTAGCGGACCCCAGGGTTAGTGGCTACACCTTC. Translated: CASSLADPRVSGYTF.